This T cell receptor beta chain was documented in a study of blood T cell repertoires in COVID-19. This CDR3 is 15 amino acids long. The germline gives CDR1 SGHNT, CDR2 YYREEE (reference sequence). The trim removed 2 bases at V and 4 bases at J, leaving 6 bases unmatched. Method: immunoSEQ multiplex PCR; TCRdb's copy keeps in-frame clones and lacks some. Among roughly 500,000 clones listed, 89% were seen once. The gene calls are TRBV5-4 and TRBJ2-1; 7 nucleotides align to TRBD2. This clonotype originated in a man younger than 35 with COVID-19, enrolled during active disease. The sample comprised peripheral blood. Written as DNA, the CDR3 is TGTGCCAGCAGCTTCTCTAGCGGAGTTTACAATGAGCAGTTCTTC. Its protein is CASSFSSGVYNEQFF. The variable domain in full, with the rest retrieved from reference TRBV5-4 and TRBJ2-1, is ETGVTQSPTHLIKTRGQQVTLRCSSQSGHNTVSWYQQALGQGPQFIFQYYREEENGRGNFPPRFSGLQFPNYSSELNVNALELDDSALYLCASSFSSGVYNEQFFGPGTRLTVL.